Listed here are 15 T cell receptor beta chains from one sample, sequenced in a study of T cell responses to AZD1222 COVID-19 vaccine. Assay used: immunoSEQ multiplex PCR; TCRdb lists only in-frame clones, some missing. The repertoire holds tens of thousands of clones, with about nine tenths as singletons. The sample consisted of peripheral blood, taken on day 0 of AZD1222 vaccination. The receptors were sampled from an adult in good health.

The chain recombines TRBV6-4 with TRBJ2-7; no firm D call. Trimming stripped 3 bases from V and 3 bases from J, with 9 bases between. This CDR3 is 13 amino acids long. Germline V gives CDR1 MRHNA, CDR2 SNTAGT. CDR3 sequence: CASSESNGYEQYF. The DNA for the CDR3 is TGTGCCAGCAGTGAAAGTAACGGCTACGAGCAGTACTTC.

The chain couples TRBV28 to TRBJ1-2; maybe TRBD1 (6 bases). Trimming left V 6 bases short and J 3 bases short, with 14 bases between. CDR3 size: 14 residues. The germline V gene encodes CDR1 MDHEN and CDR2 SYDVKM. The CDR3 loop reads CASRSGSGDYGYTF. The CDR3 coding sequence is TGTGCCAGCAGATCGGGATCAGGGGACTATGGCTACACCTTC.

This rearrangement joins TRBV10-3 to TRBJ1-6, with D tentatively TRBD1 (6 bases). Germline-derived CDR1 and CDR2 are ENHRY and SYGVKD. V was cut by 2 bases and J by 6 bases, with 8 bases left in between. This CDR3 region has 14 residues. As DNA, the CDR3 is TGTGCCATCAGTGAGAACAGGGCTAATTCACCCCTCCACTTT. It is translated as CAISENRANSPLHF.

V gene TRBV4-2 combines with J gene TRBJ1-6; 7 bases align to TRBD1. J lost 6 bases, V lost 0 bases, and 11 bases had no gene match. The CDR3 covers 18 residues. CDR1 is LGHNA, CDR2 YNFKEQ, per germline. CDR3: CASSQDRSGRGLNSPLHF. DNA for the CDR3: TGTGCCAGCAGCCAAGATAGGTCCGGAAGGGGGCTTAATTCACCCCTCCACTTT.

The chain uses TRBV24-1 and TRBJ2-1; 12 positions match TRBD1. Germline V gives CDR1 KGHDR, CDR2 SFDVKD. Losses at the gene ends were 3 bases for V and 8 bases for J; bases not matched to a gene: 10. CDR3 size: 17 residues. The CDR3 coding sequence is TGTGCCACCAGTGATATACCGGGACAGGGGGCCTCTGATGAGCAGTTCTTC. This gives the protein CATSDIPGQGASDEQFF.

The rearrangement uses TRBV27 and TRBJ2-1; 9 nucleotides agree with TRBD2. Unmatched junction bases numbered 7, after V lost 4 bases and J lost 6 bases. This CDR3 contains 15 residues. Germline CDR1 MNHEY, CDR2 SMNVEV (reference sequence). CDR3 DNA sequence: TGTGCCAGCAGTTATAGCGGGAGTAGCGGCAATGAGCAGTTCTTC. Its translation is CASSYSGSSGNEQFF.

This chain connects TRBV9 to TRBJ2-3; 9 bases are a match to TRBD1. This CDR3 contains 15 residues. The V segment lost 3 bases and the J segment 3 bases; nucleotides outside the gene matches: 5. CDR1 is SGDLS and CDR2 is YYNGEE in the germline V gene. The CDR3 reads CASSESGTGTDTQYF. CDR3 nucleotide sequence: TGTGCCAGCAGCGAATCCGGGACAGGGACAGATACGCAGTATTTT.

This sequence joins TRBV30 and TRBJ1-5, with D possibly being TRBD1 (5 bases). The germline CDR1 and CDR2 sequences are GTSNPN and SVGIG (reference sequence). This CDR3 has 14 amino acids. The V and J ends lost 0 bases and 6 bases respectively, with 12 bases between them. CDR3 protein: CAWSVSGSIQPQHF. The CDR3 coding sequence is TGTGCCTGGAGTGTATCAGGGAGTATTCAGCCCCAGCATTTT.

This clone has a single count. This chain connects TRBV5-6 to TRBJ2-1; TRBD1 might be the D (6 bases). V lost 5 bases to trimming and J lost 14 bases, with 17 bases between them. In germline, CDR1 is SGHDT, CDR2 YYEEEE. This CDR3 is built from 12 residues. CDR3 in DNA: TGTGCCAGCAGTCGTCAGACAGGCGAAAAGTTCTTC. Its translation is CASSRQTGEKFF.

The CDR3 region has the DNA TGTGCCAGCAGCCAAGGCCGACAGGGGATTTACTATGGCTACACCTTC. Protein sequence: CASSQGRQGIYYGYTF. The V and J genes are TRBV3-1 (or the pseudogene TRBV3-2) and TRBJ1-2; TRBD1 matches 8 bases. V trimming: 1 base; J trimming: 3 bases; junction bases outside the gene matches: 7. Germline V gene sequence: CDR1 LGHDT, CDR2 YNNKEL (reference sequence). This CDR3 contains 16 residues.

The J gene is TRBJ2-5, the V gene TRBV5-4, with 11 bases fitting TRBD2. This CDR3 region has 15 residues. V trimming: 0 bases; J trimming: 4 bases; junction bases outside the gene matches: 2. Germline CDR1 reads SGHNT; CDR2 reads YYREEE (reference sequence). DNA of the CDR3: TGTGCCAGCAGCTTGGCACTAGCGGGAGCAGAGACCCAGTACTTC. As protein: CASSLALAGAETQYF.

The V and J genes are TRBV6-1 and TRBJ2-1; 7 bases agree with TRBD1. The CDR3 totals 15 residues. J was trimmed by 2 bases and V by 3 bases; bases with no gene match: 4. In germline, CDR1 is MNHNS, CDR2 SASEGT. The CDR3 region is CASSEADRAYNEQFF. As DNA, the CDR3 is TGTGCCAGCAGTGAGGCAGACAGGGCCTACAATGAGCAGTTCTTC.

This sequence joins TRBV3-1 (or the pseudogene TRBV3-2) and TRBJ1-6; TRBD1 agrees at 8 bases. CDR3 length equals 15 residues. After removal of 3 bases from V and 6 bases from J, the junction contained 4 bases not matched to a gene. The germline V gene encodes CDR1 LGHDT and CDR2 YNNKEL (reference sequence). CDR3 sequence (DNA): TGTGCCAGCAGCCAGGACAGGGAGGTTAATTCACCCCTCCACTTT. The encoded protein is CASSQDREVNSPLHF.

The chain recombines TRBV5-1 with TRBJ1-3; D perhaps matches TRBD1 (5 bases). CDR3 length: 15 amino acids. Per the germline V gene, CDR1 is SGHRS and CDR2 is YFSETQ. The germline V and J ends were trimmed by 0 bases and 0 bases, with 7 bases remaining between them. The CDR3 spells CASSLVTGSGNTIYF. CDR3 sequence (DNA): TGCGCCAGCAGCTTGGTCACAGGCTCTGGAAACACCATATATTTT.

This sequence joins TRBV29-1 and TRBJ2-7; no reliable D call. The CDR3 consists of 14 residues. V dropped 0 bases and J dropped 1 base, with 10 bases sitting between them. In germline, CDR1 is SQVTM, CDR2 ANQGSEA. The CDR3 region has the DNA TGCAGCGTTGAAGAATACCCAAGGTCCTACGAGCAGTACTTC. It is translated as CSVEEYPRSYEQYF.